A single sample is the source of the 27 T cell receptor beta chains below, sequenced in a study of blood T cell repertoires in COVID-19. Clones were sequenced by immunoSEQ multiplex PCR, and TCRdb holds only the in-frame ones, with some missing. The sample lists 350,000 or so clones, about 88% occurring once. Sequencing used PBMCs or T cells enriched from blood (not recorded which). These receptors were obtained from a woman aged 25 to 39 who had been exposed to COVID-19.

The V call is TRBV14, the J call TRBJ1-1; 10 nucleotides align to TRBD1. Germline loops: CDR1 SGHDN, CDR2 FVKESK. After removal of 4 bases from V and 2 bases from J, the junction contained 7 bases not matched to a gene. The CDR3 extends over 16 amino acids. The CDR3 bases are TGTGCCAGCAGCCTGGGGACAGGGGCTACTAACACTGAAGCTTTCTTT. Its protein product is CASSLGTGATNTEAFF.

This sequence joins TRBV7-9 and TRBJ2-1; no firm D call. The CDR3 loop spans 13 amino acids. Trimming stripped 2 bases from V and 6 bases from J, with 8 bases between. Per the germline V gene, CDR1 is SEHNR and CDR2 is FQNEAQ (reference sequence). The CDR3 DNA reads as TGTGCCAGCAGCTTAATAGAACTCAATGAGCAGTTCTTC. Translated, it gives CASSLIELNEQFF.

Only one count was recorded for this clone. The rearrangement uses TRBV21-1 and TRBJ1-5; no DNA check was done on the table's D call, TRBD1. TRBV21-1 is a documented pseudogene. The CDR3 sequence is 18 residues long. For the CDR3, the DNA is TGTGCCAGCATGGTCCCGGGACAGGGGATGCGTAGCAATCAGCCCCAGCATTTT. Translating gives CASMVPGQGMRSNQPQHF.

The J gene is TRBJ2-1, the V gene TRBV27; D perhaps matches TRBD1 (6 bases). Trimming took off 8 bases at V and 4 bases at J, with 12 bases between the two ends. The CDR3 loop spans 13 amino acids. Germline assignment: CDR1 MNHEY and CDR2 SMNVEV (reference sequence). The CDR3 DNA reads TGTGCCAGCGGCAGGGGTGGGTACAATGAGCAGTTCTTC. As protein: CASGRGGYNEQFF.

CDR3 in DNA: TGTGCCAGCAGCCAAACAGGGACCACTGAAGCTTTCTTT. This gives the protein CASSQTGTTEAFF. V usage is TRBV7-3 and J usage is TRBJ1-1; D is possibly TRBD1 (6 bases). Trimming shortened V by 5 bases and J by 4 bases, and 11 bases separated the two germline ends. Per germline, CDR1 SGHTA and CDR2 FQGTGA. The CDR3 totals 13 residues.

This clone has more than one count but fewer than ten. The chain employs TRBV5-1 and TRBJ1-6, with D possibly TRBD1 on 5 matching bases. CDR3 length: 19 amino acids. The V gene's germline CDR1 is SGHRS and CDR2 YFSETQ. The V gene lost 1 base and the J gene lost 10 bases, with 27 bases spanning the gap. The CDR3 sequence is CASSLTLTGLAAENSPLHF. CDR3 coding DNA: TGCGCCAGCAGCTTGACTCTCACAGGTTTAGCCGCCGAGAACTCACCCCTCCACTTT.

The chain is built from TRBV24-1 and TRBJ2-3; 8 nucleotides match TRBD2. The CDR3 has 15 amino acids. V lost 5 bases, J lost 7 bases, and 10 bases stayed unmatched. Germline CDR1 and CDR2: KGHDR and SFDVKD. CDR3 bases: TGTGCCACCAGTGCGGCGCGCGGGAGGATGCATACGCAGTATTTT. Amino acid sequence: CATSAARGRMHTQYF.

The chain has TRBV15 and TRBJ1-2, with 7 bases that match TRBD1. V was clipped by 3 bases and J by 4 bases; unmatched bases: 14. Per the germline V gene, CDR1 is LNHNV and CDR2 is YYDKDF (reference sequence). CDR3 size: 17 residues. CDR3 amino acids: CATSRDSLNRGGYGYTF. The CDR3 nucleotides are TGTGCCACCAGCAGGGACTCTCTTAACAGGGGTGGCTATGGCTACACCTTC.

With regard to this clone: Distinct nucleotide sequences in the sample also encode this CDR3. V usage is TRBV12-3 or TRBV12-4 and J usage is TRBJ1-2; D call uncertain. The ends were cut back, 1 base at V and 8 bases at J, with 5 bases in the middle. The CDR3 sequence is 11 residues long. DNA of the CDR3: TGTGCCAGCAGTTTAGTCAGAGGCTACACCTTC. It encodes CASSLVRGYTF.

The chain is built from TRBV18 and TRBJ2-1; D unclear. The CDR3 covers 13 residues. The germline CDR1 and CDR2 sequences are KGHSH and LQKENI. V lost 2 bases and J lost 5, with 7 bases in between. CDR3 nucleotide sequence: TGTGCCAGCTCACCAGGGCACCACAATGAGCAGTTCTTC. Translating gives CASSPGHHNEQFF.

J is TRBJ1-5 and V is TRBV27; weak D call: TRBD1 (6 bases). This CDR3 has 15 amino acids. V dropped 6 bases and J dropped 2 bases, with 14 bases sitting between them. Per the germline V gene, CDR1 is MNHEY and CDR2 is SMNVEV (reference sequence). Written as DNA, the CDR3 is TGTGCCAGCAGACAGGGATGGGCTGGCAATCAGCCCCAGCATTTT. Translated: CASRQGWAGNQPQHF.

The CDR3 sequence: CSGGGNTEAFF. The CDR3 DNA reads as TGCAGCGGGGGGGGGAACACTGAAGCTTTCTTT. The V and J genes are TRBV20-1 and TRBJ1-1, with TRBD1 as a possible D gene (5 bases). Germline CDR1 reads DFQATT; CDR2 reads SNEGSKA (reference sequence). There are 11 residues in the CDR3.

The V call is TRBV7-2, the J call TRBJ2-7; 9 positions agree with TRBD2. From germline, CDR1 is SGHTA and CDR2 FQGNSA. V was pared by 5 bases and J by 5 bases, with 10 bases of the junction left unmatched. The CDR3 runs 15 residues. CDR3 DNA sequence: TGTGCCAGCAGCCCCGCTGCTGCGGGAGGGAACGAGCAGTACTTC. Translating gives CASSPAAAGGNEQYF. Combining the CDR3 with reference TRBV7-2 and TRBJ2-7 gives the whole variable domain GAGVSQSPSNKVTEKGKDVELRCDPISGHTALYWYRQSLGQGLEFLIYFQGNSAPDKSGLPSDRFSAERTGGSVSTLTIQRTQQEDSAVYLCASSPAAAGGNEQYFGPGTRLTVT.

The chain is built from TRBV3-1 (or the pseudogene TRBV3-2) and TRBJ2-4, with D possibly being TRBD1 (5 bases). The CDR3 length is 16 residues. Between the trimmed V and J ends, which lost 1 base and 3 bases, there was a span of 13 bases. The V gene's germline CDR1 is LGHDT and CDR2 YNNKEL (reference sequence). Here the CDR3 DNA reads TGTGCCAGCAGCCAAGCAACTATAGGGGTCAAAAACATTCAGTACTTC. It is translated as CASSQATIGVKNIQYF.

The J gene is TRBJ2-3, the V gene TRBV19, with 13 nucleotides matching TRBD2. Germline loops: CDR1 LNHDA, CDR2 SQIVND (reference sequence). V gave up 1 base and J gave up 6 bases; unmatched junction bases: 4. The CDR3 has 16 residues. CDR3 amino acids: CASSIGTSGSRDTQYF. The CDR3 coding sequence is TGTGCCAGTAGTATAGGGACTAGCGGGAGTCGCGATACGCAGTATTTT.

The V call is TRBV19, the J call TRBJ2-3; 8 nucleotides agree with TRBD2. Germline trimming cut 6 bases from V and 2 bases from J; bases unmatched to any gene: 7. Per germline, CDR1 LNHDA and CDR2 SQIVND (reference sequence). The CDR3 is 15 residues long. The DNA for the CDR3 is TGTGCCAGTAGGGGGCTAGCGGGTTCCACAGATACGCAGTATTTT. This sequence encodes CASRGLAGSTDTQYF.

V gene TRBV9 combines with J gene TRBJ2-7; weak D call: TRBD1 (6 bases). Germline CDR1 reads SGDLS; CDR2 reads YYNGEE. The CDR3 consists of 14 residues. Trimming removed 0 bases at V and 5 bases at J, with 12 bases between. The CDR3 here is CASSVASTGNEQYF. The CDR3 DNA follows: TGTGCCAGCAGCGTAGCTTCAACAGGGAACGAGCAGTACTTC.

This chain connects TRBV7-2 to TRBJ1-2, with 10 bases aligning to TRBD1. CDR1 SGHTA and CDR2 FQGNSA come from the germline V gene. The CDR3 runs 16 residues. Trimming at V came to 5 bases and at J to 2 bases, leaving 8 bases not matched to a gene. DNA of the CDR3: TGTGCCAGCAGCCCGAAGGCGGGACAGGGGAACTATGGCTACACCTTC. The encoded protein is CASSPKAGQGNYGYTF.

This chain connects TRBV27 to TRBJ2-7, with TRBD1 matching 8 bases. V lost 6 bases to trimming and J lost 4 bases; unmatched junction nucleotides: 5. The germline CDR1 and CDR2 sequences are MNHEY and SMNVEV (reference sequence). The CDR3 is made up of 13 amino acids. The CDR3 DNA reads as TGTGCCAGCAGCCGGACAGGGCAGTACGAGCAGTACTTC. Amino acids: CASSRTGQYEQYF.

This chain's CDR3 is CASSLRTMSSYEQYF. In nucleotides, the CDR3 is TGTGCCAGCAGCCTACGGACAATGAGCTCCTACGAGCAGTACTTC. The V gene is TRBV3-1 (or the pseudogene TRBV3-2), the J gene TRBJ2-7; possibly TRBD1 for D (5 bases). CDR3 length: 15 amino acids. Trimming took off 4 bases at V and 0 bases at J, with 13 bases between the two ends. CDR1 is LGHDT and CDR2 is YNNKEL in the germline V gene (reference sequence).

V is TRBV29-1 and J is TRBJ2-1, with 10 nucleotides matching TRBD2. This CDR3 comprises 12 residues. V dropped 8 bases and J dropped 7; count of bases not matched to a gene: 5. Germline loops: CDR1 SQVTM, CDR2 ANQGSEA. The DNA for the CDR3 is TGCAGCCTGGGGACTAGCGTGAATGAGCAGTTCTTC. Translating gives CSLGTSVNEQFF.

This chain links TRBV7-2 with TRBJ2-1; 7 bases map to TRBD2. This CDR3 comprises 16 residues. The V gene end was trimmed by 5 bases and the J gene end by 10 bases; junction bases not matched to a gene: 17. Looked up from germline, CDR1 is SGHTA and CDR2 is FQGNSA. This chain's CDR3 is CASSTSAGAALGEQFF. Here the CDR3 DNA reads TGTGCCAGCAGCACCAGCGCGGGAGCGGCCTTGGGGGAGCAGTTCTTC. The full variable domain, rest sourced from reference TRBV7-2 and TRBJ2-1, is GAGVSQSPSNKVTEKGKDVELRCDPISGHTALYWYRQSLGQGLEFLIYFQGNSAPDKSGLPSDRFSAERTGGSVSTLTIQRTQQEDSAVYLCASSTSAGAALGEQFFGPGTRLTVL.

V is TRBV5-6 and J is TRBJ2-7, with 9 bases fitting TRBD1. Looked up from germline, CDR1 is SGHDT and CDR2 is YYEEEE. The CDR3 runs to 17 residues. Trimming removed 0 bases from V and 1 base from J; junction bases left unmatched: 8. The CDR3 sequence is CASSLVGTGPSSYEQYF. In DNA form, the CDR3 reads TGTGCCAGCAGCTTGGTGGGGACAGGGCCGAGTTCCTACGAGCAGTACTTC.

The V gene is TRBV10-3, the J gene TRBJ1-6, with 8 bases identical to TRBD1. The germline CDR1 and CDR2 sequences are ENHRY and SYGVKD. V lost 3 bases and J lost 9; bases outside the gene matches: 4. The CDR3 runs 14 residues. The CDR3 nucleotides are TGTGCCATCAGTGAAGGACAGGGCAGTTCACCCCTCCACTTT. It codes for CAISEGQGSSPLHF.

This chain joins TRBV11-3 and TRBJ2-5; 7 nucleotides match TRBD2. Germline trimming cut 5 bases from V and 5 bases from J; bases unmatched to any gene: 8. The germline V gene has CDR1 SGHNT and CDR2 YENEEA. This CDR3 comprises 14 residues. CDR3 nucleotides: TGTGCCAGCAGCCGGGGAGGGCCCCGTGAGACCCAGTACTTC. Translation gives CASSRGGPRETQYF.

This sequence joins TRBV7-9 and TRBJ1-3, with D possibly matching TRBD1 (5 bases). The V gene's germline CDR1 is SEHNR and CDR2 FQNEAQ (reference sequence). This CDR3 has 16 amino acids. V was pared by 9 bases and J by 2 bases, with 20 bases between. CDR3 nucleotide sequence: TGTGCCAGTTCCCCAGGGTTTAGGCCTACTGGAAACACCATATATTTT. Amino acids: CASSPGFRPTGNTIYF.

This clone has a single count. The chain has TRBV7-9 and TRBJ2-1; possible D gene TRBD2, 7 bases. This CDR3 is 13 amino acids long. Between the trimmed V and J ends, which lost 2 bases and 7 bases, there was a span of 9 bases. Per germline, CDR1 SEHNR and CDR2 FQNEAQ (reference sequence). CDR3 sequence reads: CASSLRGGNEQFF. The CDR3 DNA reads as TGTGCCAGCAGCTTAAGGGGGGGTAATGAGCAGTTCTTC.